This T cell receptor (beta chain) derives from a study of CD8+ T cells in alopecia areata. Study-level information: Tofacitinib was taken orally by treated patients, and the dose was 5 to 10 mg twice daily.

This clone was found a few times. Its target is unknown. Overall study results and limits: Lesional scalp, especially alopecia totalis/universalis, showed higher clonality than normal scalp.

V was pared by 3 bases and J by 3 bases, with 4 bases of the junction left unmatched. The CDR3 runs to 14 residues. CDR1 MNHEY and CDR2 SMNVEV come from the germline V gene (reference sequence). Sequencing templates came from extracted RNA that was reverse transcribed into cDNA. Sequencing used immunoSEQ multiplex PCR; TCRdb keeps in-frame clones, though not all of them. This sample has about 180,000 clones, with 50% to 70% found just once. Source: CD4+ T cells sorted from blood, taken at week 0. The TCR originated in a human donor with alopecia areata. The rearrangement links TRBV27 to TRBJ2-7; 8 nucleotides match TRBD1. The CDR3 DNA sequence: TGTGCCAGCAGTTTGTCTACAGGGGGCTACGAGCAGTACTTC. Translation: CASSLSTGGYEQYF.